This is a list of T cell receptor beta chains from one sample in a study of shared clonotypes between healthy human individuals. The table came from immunoSEQ multiplex PCR; TCRdb's copy has only in-frame clones and leaves some out. Counted here are about 1.5 million clones, 95% to 99% occurring once; the ten biggest clones make up 0.4% to 0.45%. Sequenced sample: naive CD4+ T cells sorted from blood. The receptors originated from a man aged 25 to 40 in good health. Both conserved end residues are part of each CDR3. The order of the fields is clone size, J gene, D gene, V gene, CDR3 length, CDR3 protein, CDR3 DNA. A D gene is named only where the DNA matches it firmly. A clone size is listed for some rows: how often the clone was seen (once, few, many), or a class if it is expanded.

>.|TRBJ2-7|TRBD2|TRBV19|14
CASRSASGPYEQYF
TGTGCCAGTAGGTCTGCTAGCGGCCCCTACGAGCAGTACTTC
>.|TRBJ1-3|.|TRBV18|15
CASSPSPSSGNTIYF
TGTGCCAGCTCACCCTCGCCGAGCTCTGGAAACACCATATATTTT
>.|TRBJ2-1|TRBD2|TRBV30|17
CAWRPAVPGLQYNEQFF
TGTGCCTGGAGACCAGCCGTACCGGGACTACAATACAATGAGCAGTTCTTC
>.|TRBJ2-7|.|TRBV7-9|14
CASSLEDRAYEQYF
TGTGCCAGCAGCTTAGAAGATCGCGCCTACGAGCAGTACTTC
>once|TRBJ2-7|.|TRBV27|11
CASSSWGEQYF
TGTGCCAGCAGTTCGTGGGGGGAGCAGTACTTC
>.|TRBJ2-1|TRBD2|TRBV5-1|16
CASSRLGSGDYNEQFF
TGCGCCAGCAGCCGCCTGGGAAGCGGGGACTACAATGAGCAGTTCTTC
>.|TRBJ2-2|.|TRBV27|18
CASSVYTDNYEVTGELFF
TGTGCCAGCAGCGTCTATACCGACAATTATGAAGTAACCGGGGAGCTGTTTTTT
>.|TRBJ2-3|TRBD2|TRBV5-4|15
CASSDLAGGPDTQYF
TGTGCCAGCAGCGATCTAGCGGGAGGCCCAGATACGCAGTATTTT
>.|TRBJ2-1|.|TRBV29-1|10
CSGGGNEQFF
TGCAGCGGAGGGGGCAATGAGCAGTTCTTC
>once|TRBJ2-3|.|TRBV7-6|15
CASSLADGKTDTQYF
TGTGCCAGCAGCTTAGCGGACGGGAAGACAGATACGCAGTATTTT
>.|TRBJ1-1|.|TRBV20-1|11
CSAQRNTEAFF
TGCAGTGCTCAAAGGAACACTGAAGCTTTCTTT
>.|TRBJ2-5|.|TRBV28|15
CASSARGGVQETQYF
TGTGCCAGCAGCGCCCGTGGTGGGGTCCAAGAGACCCAGTACTTC
>.|TRBJ1-5|.|TRBV6-5|12
CATRRGKGPQHF
TGTGCCACACGAAGGGGCAAAGGGCCCCAGCATTTT
>.|TRBJ2-1|TRBD1|TRBV7-9|13
CASSVRQGAPWFF
TGTGCCAGCAGCGTAAGACAGGGGGCTCCGTGGTTCTTC
>.|TRBJ2-7|TRBD1|TRBV14|16
CASSPYAGTGAYEQYF
TGTGCCAGCAGCCCTTATGCCGGGACAGGGGCATACGAGCAGTACTTC
>.|TRBJ2-7|TRBD1|TRBV10-3|15
CAIRTPGQGAREQYF
TGTGCCATCAGGACACCGGGACAGGGGGCGCGTGAGCAGTACTTC
>.|TRBJ2-7|.|TRBV2|12
CAGGGRPDEQYF
TGTGCCGGGGGCGGGAGACCTGACGAGCAGTACTTC
>.|TRBJ2-1|.|TRBV7-3|14
CASSPTSFNYEQFF
TGTGCCAGCAGCCCCACTAGTTTCAATTATGAGCAGTTCTTC
>.|TRBJ2-3|TRBD2|TRBV11-2|19
CASSLSEPWGGRAVDTQYF
TGTGCCAGCAGCTTATCCGAGCCATGGGGCGGGAGGGCCGTTGATACGCAGTATTTT
>once|TRBJ2-7|.|TRBV6-1|12
CASSVQGYEQYF
TGTGCCAGCAGTGTACAGGGCTACGAGCAGTACTTC
>.|TRBJ2-1|.|TRBV28|14
CASVDRLSYNEQFF
TGTGCCAGCGTCGACAGACTCTCCTACAATGAGCAGTTCTTC
>.|TRBJ1-3|.|TRBV5-1|16
CASSERATTSGNTIYF
TGCGCCAGCTCAGAGAGGGCCACGACCTCTGGAAACACCATATATTTT
>.|TRBJ1-5|TRBD1|TRBV5-1|19
CASSSLEDRGRRKLEPQHF
TGCGCCAGCAGCTCCCTGGAGGACAGGGGACGCAGGAAGTTAGAGCCCCAGCATTTT
>.|TRBJ2-7|TRBD2|TRBV4-3|14
CASSQDGAGGEQYF
TGCGCCAGCAGCCAAGACGGGGCGGGAGGCGAGCAGTACTTC
>.|TRBJ2-7|.|TRBV18|13
CASSPSSPYEQYF
TGTGCCAGCTCACCATCTAGTCCCTACGAGCAGTACTTC
>once|TRBJ2-7|.|TRBV5-1|14
CASSTQSVTYEQYF
TGCGCCAGCAGCACCCAGAGCGTGACCTACGAGCAGTACTTC
>.|TRBJ1-3|.|TRBV6-5|13
CASRGSSGNTIYF
TGTGCCAGCAGGGGAAGCTCTGGAAACACCATATATTTT
>.|TRBJ1-4|.|TRBV7-2|14
CASSSRVKSGKLFF
TGTGCCAGCAGCTCCAGGGTAAAGTCTGGAAAACTGTTTTTT
>.|TRBJ2-7|.|TRBV5-1|15
CASSLAGGHANEQYF
TGCGCCAGCAGCTTGGCCGGGGGACATGCCAACGAGCAGTACTTC
>.|TRBJ2-3|.|TRBV7-8|17
CASSLANIRTSTDTQYF
TGTGCCAGCAGCTTAGCCAACATTAGAACTAGCACAGATACGCAGTATTTT
>.|TRBJ1-2|.|TRBV19|14
CATKLGQQTYGYTF
TGTGCCACTAAACTAGGACAGCAGACCTATGGCTACACCTTC
>.|TRBJ1-2|TRBD1|TRBV28|15
CASSLFRTGGYGYTF
TGTGCCAGCAGTTTATTCCGGACAGGGGGCTATGGCTACACCTTC
>.|TRBJ1-5|.|TRBV7-9|14
CASSAQGGNQPQHF
TGTGCCAGCAGCGCCCAGGGTGGCAATCAGCCCCAGCATTTT
>once|TRBJ2-5|.|TRBV28|13
CASRYRVGETQYF
TGTGCCAGCAGGTACAGGGTCGGAGAGACCCAGTACTTC